A selection of T cell receptor beta chains follows, all from one sample in a study of T cells in localized non-small cell lung cancer. TCRdb keeps only in-frame clones here, not all; method: immunoSEQ multiplex PCR. The data contain around 78,000 clones, about 88% of them singletons. Sequencing was performed on peripheral blood, taken before any cancer treatment. All receptors come from a woman aged 35 to 70 with stage I squamous cell lung carcinoma. Both conserved end residues are part of each CDR3. Fields, in order: D gene, clone size, V gene, J gene, CDR3 length, CDR3 protein, CDR3 DNA. A D gene is named only where the DNA matches it firmly. The listing skips clone size in some rows; elsewhere it reads once, few, many or a size class.

d_call: -
clone_size: -
v_call: TRBV11-2
j_call: TRBJ1-1
cdr3_length: 15
cdr3_aa: CASSLGPQGTTEAFF
cdr3_nt: TGTGCCAGCAGCTTAGGGCCGCAGGGGACCACTGAAGCTTTCTTT

d_call: TRBD1
clone_size: -
v_call: TRBV28
j_call: TRBJ1-2
cdr3_length: 14
cdr3_aa: CASSSGTGWDGYTF
cdr3_nt: TGTGCCAGCAGCTCCGGGACAGGGTGGGATGGCTACACCTTC

d_call: -
clone_size: -
v_call: TRBV5-4
j_call: TRBJ2-5
cdr3_length: 16
cdr3_aa: CASSPGAGLLSETQYF
cdr3_nt: TGTGCCAGCAGCCCCGGGGCAGGGCTTTTATCAGAGACCCAGTACTTC

d_call: -
clone_size: -
v_call: TRBV7-6
j_call: TRBJ2-1
cdr3_length: 18
cdr3_aa: CASSLEVPGLTSYNEQFF
cdr3_nt: TGTGCCAGCAGCTTAGAAGTGCCGGGCTTGACCTCCTACAATGAGCAGTTCTTC

d_call: TRBD1
clone_size: -
v_call: TRBV5-1
j_call: TRBJ2-5
cdr3_length: 14
cdr3_aa: CASSRDSQQETQYF
cdr3_nt: TGCGCCAGCAGCCGGGACAGTCAACAAGAGACCCAGTACTTC

d_call: -
clone_size: -
v_call: TRBV5-1
j_call: TRBJ1-6
cdr3_length: 15
cdr3_aa: CASSLDRNYNSPLHF
cdr3_nt: TGCGCCAGCAGCTTGGACAGGAACTATAATTCACCCCTCCACTTT

d_call: -
clone_size: -
v_call: TRBV21-1
j_call: TRBJ1-1
cdr3_length: 17
cdr3_aa: CASSKKAGSPSLPEAFF
cdr3_nt: TGTGCCAGCAGCAAAAAGGCAGGGTCCCCATCGCTCCCTGAAGCTTTCTTT

d_call: -
clone_size: -
v_call: TRBV9
j_call: TRBJ1-1
cdr3_length: 14
cdr3_aa: CASSAGGADTEAFF
cdr3_nt: TGTGCCAGCAGCGCGGGGGGCGCGGACACTGAAGCTTTCTTT

d_call: -
clone_size: -
v_call: TRBV28
j_call: TRBJ1-6
cdr3_length: 12
cdr3_aa: CASGQINSPLHF
cdr3_nt: TGTGCCAGCGGACAGATTAATTCACCCCTCCACTTT

d_call: TRBD1
clone_size: -
v_call: TRBV6-5
j_call: TRBJ1-2
cdr3_length: 15
cdr3_aa: CASSLTGGNVVGYTF
cdr3_nt: TGTGCCAGCAGTTTGACAGGGGGCAACGTAGTTGGCTACACCTTC

d_call: -
clone_size: -
v_call: TRBV11-2
j_call: TRBJ1-2
cdr3_length: 14
cdr3_aa: CASSLDASNYGYTF
cdr3_nt: TGTGCCAGCAGCTTGGACGCGTCTAACTATGGCTACACCTTC

d_call: -
clone_size: -
v_call: TRBV5-6
j_call: TRBJ2-2
cdr3_length: 16
cdr3_aa: CASSLDYGLGVRELFF
cdr3_nt: TGTGCCAGCAGCTTGGATTACGGGTTAGGGGTTAGGGAGCTGTTTTTT

d_call: TRBD1
clone_size: -
v_call: TRBV6-1
j_call: TRBJ1-1
cdr3_length: 16
cdr3_aa: CASSVGVTGGRTEAFF
cdr3_nt: TGTGCCAGCAGTGTGGGAGTAACAGGGGGTCGAACTGAAGCTTTCTTT

d_call: TRBD1
clone_size: -
v_call: TRBV4-1
j_call: TRBJ2-1
cdr3_length: 15
cdr3_aa: CASSQDRTGRTEQFF
cdr3_nt: TGCGCCAGCAGCCAAGATAGGACAGGGAGAACTGAGCAGTTCTTC

d_call: -
clone_size: -
v_call: TRBV6-5
j_call: TRBJ1-2
cdr3_length: 15
cdr3_aa: CASSYSAGPPYGYTF
cdr3_nt: TGTGCCAGCAGTTACTCAGCAGGGCCCCCCTATGGCTACACCTTC

d_call: -
clone_size: -
v_call: TRBV30
j_call: TRBJ1-2
cdr3_length: 14
cdr3_aa: CAWSSGGRNYGYTF
cdr3_nt: TGTGCCTGGAGCTCCGGGGGAAGAAACTATGGCTACACCTTC

d_call: -
clone_size: -
v_call: TRBV19
j_call: TRBJ1-4
cdr3_length: 14
cdr3_aa: CASNSPGVNEKLFF
cdr3_nt: TGTGCCAGTAACTCCCCAGGGGTGAATGAAAAACTGTTTTTT

d_call: -
clone_size: -
v_call: TRBV14
j_call: TRBJ1-5
cdr3_length: 17
cdr3_aa: CASSHSGIGGGGQPQHF
cdr3_nt: TGTGCCAGCAGCCATTCGGGTATTGGGGGCGGGGGTCAGCCCCAGCATTTT

d_call: TRBD2
clone_size: -
v_call: TRBV6-1
j_call: TRBJ2-7
cdr3_length: 15
cdr3_aa: CASSSLAGGSYEQYF
cdr3_nt: TGTGCCAGCAGTTCACTAGCGGGGGGGTCCTACGAGCAGTACTTC

d_call: TRBD2
clone_size: once
v_call: TRBV6-5
j_call: TRBJ2-7
cdr3_length: 16
cdr3_aa: CASSYGAASGGYEQYF
cdr3_nt: TGTGCCAGCAGTTACGGGGCGGCTAGCGGGGGCTACGAGCAGTACTTC

d_call: -
clone_size: -
v_call: TRBV5-1
j_call: TRBJ1-6
cdr3_length: 15
cdr3_aa: CASSLEPSSGSPLHF
cdr3_nt: TGCGCCAGCAGCTTGGAACCTTCGTCGGGGTCACCCCTCCACTTT

d_call: -
clone_size: -
v_call: TRBV19
j_call: TRBJ1-5
cdr3_length: 14
cdr3_aa: CASSIYDINQPQHF
cdr3_nt: TGTGCCAGTAGTATATATGACATCAATCAGCCCCAGCATTTT

d_call: TRBD1
clone_size: -
v_call: TRBV6-1
j_call: TRBJ1-2
cdr3_length: 15
cdr3_aa: CASRQQGAPNYGYTF
cdr3_nt: TGTGCCAGCAGACAACAGGGGGCACCTAACTATGGCTACACCTTC

d_call: -
clone_size: -
v_call: TRBV2
j_call: TRBJ1-1
cdr3_length: 14
cdr3_aa: CASGRTEGNTEAFF
cdr3_nt: TGTGCCAGCGGTAGGACGGAGGGGAACACTGAAGCTTTCTTT